A single sample gave rise to the 29 T cell receptor beta chains below, sequenced in a study of regulatory T cells in long-lasting Graves disease. Time point given: newly diagnosed GD, antithyroid drugs for less than 3 months. Scientists built the TCR library using RNA that was extracted from PBMCs. Construction of TCR beta libraries relied on iRepertoire HTBI primers and on Arm-PCR targeting CDR3 regions. TCRdb re-called the multiplex PCR reads through MiXCR, storing one row per CDR3 protein. This repertoire shows about 350,000 distinct CDR3 sequences, around 17% found once; its top ten account for 25% to 30%. These data were also filed under a second study, of T cells in Graves' hyperthyroidism and ophthalmopathy.

Here the sequenced sample was peripheral blood mononuclear cells (PBMCs), taken at new diagnosis, from a patient treated with antithyroid drugs. The receptor source for this set is a man aged 35-49 years with Graves disease.

This clonotype was observed at least ten times. The V gene is TRBV2, the J gene TRBJ2-3; TRBD2 matches 8 bases. The germline CDR1 and CDR2 sequences are SNHLY and FYNNEI. This CDR3 has 14 amino acids. Trimming cost V 6 bases and J 4 bases; bases outside gene matches: 6. The CDR3 nucleotides read TGTGCCAGCAGGAGGATAGCGGGGCCAGATACGCAGTATTTT. Its translation is CASRRIAGPDTQYF.

This clonotype was detected only a few times. This chain's CDR3 is CASSPPLGLASDTQYF. As DNA, the CDR3 is TGTGCCAGCAGTCCCCCCCTTGGACTAGCGTCAGATACGCAGTATTTT. This sequence joins TRBV11-2 and TRBJ2-3; 9 bases map to TRBD2. V was pared by 6 bases and J by 4 bases, with 11 bases of the junction left unmatched. CDR1 SGHAT and CDR2 FQNNGV come from the germline V gene. The CDR3 is made up of 16 amino acids.

This clonotype occurred many times. The chain recombines TRBV6-2 or TRBV6-3 with TRBJ1-5; 8 positions match TRBD1. Trimming cost V 4 bases and J 6 bases; bases outside gene matches: 2. The CDR3 sequence is 13 residues long. Germline values: CDR1 MNHEY, CDR2 SVGEGT. Here the CDR3 DNA reads TGTGCCAGCAGTTGGACAGGGACTCAGCCCCAGCATTTT. This encodes CASSWTGTQPQHF.

This clonotype was counted at least ten times. J is TRBJ2-5 and V is TRBV4-2; 9 bases fit TRBD2. The CDR3 loop spans 14 amino acids. Germline V CDR1 and CDR2: LGHNA, YNFKEQ. V lost 4 bases, J lost 1 base, and 1 base stayed unmatched. CDR3: CASSLSGGQETQYF. The CDR3 DNA is TGTGCCAGCAGCCTTAGCGGGGGCCAAGAGACCCAGTACTTC.

The chain employs TRBV7-9 and TRBJ2-5; D is unresolved. Germline assignment: CDR1 SEHNR and CDR2 FQNEAQ (reference sequence). Trimming took 5 bases from V and 4 from J, leaving 20 bases between them. The CDR3 is 16 residues long. The CDR3 spells CASSPWESLIRETQYF. Written as DNA, the CDR3 is TGTGCCAGCAGCCCTTGGGAAAGTCTGATCCGAGAGACCCAGTACTTC.

This chain uses TRBV4-1 with TRBJ2-1; maybe TRBD1 (6 bases). V lost 6 bases and J 13 bases, leaving 25 bases between the germline ends. CDR3 length equals 15 residues. Germline CDR1 MGHRA, CDR2 YSYEKL. CDR3 sequence: CASSFGGHGRNIQFF. The DNA of the CDR3 is TGCGCCAGCAGTTTTGGGGGACATGGGAGAAACATTCAGTTCTTC.

The genes are TRBV2 and TRBJ2-3; 10 bases map to TRBD2. Germline CDR1 is SNHLY and CDR2 is FYNNEI. This CDR3 has 13 residues. The V and J ends lost 11 bases and 0 bases, in that order; junction bases with no gene match: 2. This CDR3 is CAGSGGSTDTQYF. The CDR3 DNA follows: TGTGCCGGTAGCGGGGGGAGCACAGATACGCAGTATTTT.

The table lists this clonotype with a few counts. J is TRBJ2-1 and V is TRBV19; possible D gene TRBD1, 5 bases. The CDR3 runs to 15 residues. Trimming cost V 2 bases and J 14 bases, with 22 bases left between them. The germline V gene has CDR1 LNHDA and CDR2 SQIVND (reference sequence). The CDR3 sequence: CASSISLASRADKFF. The CDR3 coding sequence is TGTGCCAGTAGTATAAGTTTGGCGAGCAGGGCGGATAAGTTCTTC.

This clonotype was observed at least ten times. As DNA, the CDR3 is TGTGCCATCTCCCAGAACTCTGGAAACACCATATATTTT. Its protein product is CAISQNSGNTIYF. V usage is TRBV10-3 and J usage is TRBJ1-3; D is ambiguous. Per germline, CDR1 ENHRY and CDR2 SYGVKD. The V gene lost 8 bases and the J gene lost 0 bases, with 8 bases spanning the gap. CDR3 length: 13 residues.

The V and J genes are TRBV5-1 and TRBJ2-7; 12 bases agree with TRBD2. The CDR3 totals 15 residues. V gave up 4 bases and J gave up 2 bases; unmatched junction bases: 4. Germline V gives CDR1 SGHRS, CDR2 YFSETQ. This CDR3 is CASSVSSGGAYEQYF. For the CDR3, the DNA is TGCGCCAGCAGCGTGTCTAGCGGGGGGGCCTACGAGCAGTACTTC.

The V and J genes are TRBV7-6 and TRBJ2-5; tentatively, D is TRBD1 (8 bases). CDR1 and CDR2 (germline): SGHVS, FNYEAQ. V dropped 0 bases and J dropped 4 bases, with 18 bases sitting between them. This CDR3 is built from 17 residues. The CDR3 DNA sequence: TGTGCCAGCAGCTTAGCGTCTCCAACAGGGGGGGGAGAGACCCAGTACTTC. It yields the protein CASSLASPTGGGETQYF.

This clonotype was counted at least ten times. V usage is TRBV12-3 or TRBV12-4 and J usage is TRBJ1-2; no reliable D call. V was clipped by 6 bases and J by 3 bases, with 8 bases between them. The CDR3 is made up of 12 amino acids. The CDR3 reads CASRAGDYGYTF. The CDR3 nucleotides are TGTGCCAGCAGGGCCGGCGACTATGGCTACACCTTC.

The chain has TRBV15 and TRBJ1-1, with D possibly matching TRBD1 (6 bases). Trimming left V 1 base short and J 2 bases short, with 8 bases between. This CDR3 comprises 14 residues. Germline V gene lookup returns CDR1 LNHNV and CDR2 YYDKDF (reference sequence). The CDR3 here is CATSRGTVNTEAFF. The DNA of the CDR3 is TGTGCCACCAGCAGAGGGACAGTAAACACTGAAGCTTTCTTT.

This clonotype was detected a few times. V is TRBV19 and J is TRBJ1-1; D might be TRBD1 (5 bases). This CDR3 region has 14 residues. Per the germline V gene, CDR1 is LNHDA and CDR2 is SQIVND (reference sequence). Trimming cost V 2 bases and J 6 bases, with 13 bases left between them. The DNA of the CDR3 is TGTGCCAGTAGTATACAGGGAAGGAGCGCTGAAGCTTTCTTT. This sequence encodes CASSIQGRSAEAFF.

This clonotype was detected only a few times. V gene TRBV11-3 combines with J gene TRBJ2-2; 7 bases are a match to TRBD2. The CDR3 runs to 15 residues. Per germline, CDR1 SGHNT and CDR2 YENEEA. J was trimmed by 4 bases and V by 3 bases; bases with no gene match: 5. CDR3 DNA sequence: TGTGCCAGCAGCTTGATGCGGGGGTCCACCGGGGAGCTGTTTTTT. Its protein product is CASSLMRGSTGELFF.

This clonotype was found many times. This chain links TRBV9 with TRBJ2-7; 10 nucleotides align to TRBD2. V lost 2 bases to trimming and J lost 5 bases; unmatched junction nucleotides: 7. The CDR3 consists of 15 residues. Germline V lookup: CDR1 SGDLS, CDR2 YYNGEE. CDR3 amino acids: CASSVGLAGVDEQYF. The CDR3 region has the DNA TGTGCCAGCAGCGTTGGTCTAGCGGGGGTTGACGAGCAGTACTTC.

This clonotype was observed a few times. The CDR3 here is CASSGFSRDAGNTIYF. The CDR3 region has the DNA TGTGCCAGCAGCGGATTTTCCAGGGATGCTGGAAACACCATATATTTT. V is TRBV5-6 and J is TRBJ1-3; tentative D call: TRBD1 (5 bases). The V gene's germline CDR1 is SGHDT and CDR2 YYEEEE. The CDR3 has 16 residues. Between the trimmed V and J ends, which lost 4 bases and 2 bases, there was a span of 16 bases.

In this sample, this clonotype turned up a few times. The chain combines TRBV10-3 with TRBJ1-2; D may be TRBD1 (6 bases). The germline gives CDR1 ENHRY, CDR2 SYGVKD. V gave up 10 bases and J gave up 0 bases, with 21 bases separating them. This CDR3 region has 16 residues. Here the CDR3 reads CATTSRRGAANYGYTF. CDR3 DNA: TGTGCCACCACATCTCGGCGGGGGGCCGCTAACTATGGCTACACCTTC.

This clonotype showed up many times. This chain joins TRBV6-1 and TRBJ1-2, with D possibly TRBD1 on 5 matching bases. This CDR3 contains 14 residues. The germline V and J ends were trimmed by 10 bases and 5 bases, with 20 bases remaining between them. In germline, CDR1 is MNHNS, CDR2 SASEGT. Here the CDR3 DNA reads TGTGCCACCACGCTAGGGACGGCAGAGTATGGCTACACCTTC. The encoded protein is CATTLGTAEYGYTF.

This clonotype was detected many times. The chain uses TRBV30 and TRBJ1-1; tentatively, D is TRBD1 (5 bases). Germline CDR1 is GTSNPN and CDR2 is SVGIG (reference sequence). There are 14 residues in the CDR3. Trimming took off 7 bases at V and 1 base at J, with 16 bases between the two ends. In DNA form, the CDR3 reads TGTGCCTCCTTTGTTGGGGACCAGAACACTGAAGCTTTCTTT. Residues: CASFVGDQNTEAFF.

Note on this clonotype: Just one base apart from a much larger clone, this may be a read error. This likely comes from a read error, as the CDR3 has no conserved phenylalanine or tryptophan at its end. This rearrangement joins TRBV6-2 or TRBV6-3 to TRBJ2-5, with 9 positions matching TRBD1. This CDR3 region has 16 residues. CDR1 and CDR2 (germline): MNHEY, SVGEGT. With V trimmed by 6 bases and J by 1 base, 9 bases remained unmatched. This CDR3 is CASSPDLGQGQETQYL. The CDR3 DNA follows: TGTGCCAGCAGCCCCGACCTGGGACAGGGCCAAGAGACCCAGTACCTC.

The chain joins TRBV29-1 to TRBJ2-5; TRBD2 might be the D (5 bases). The CDR3 extends over 12 amino acids. V gave up 3 bases and J gave up 3 bases, with 8 bases separating them. Per the germline V gene, CDR1 is SQVTM and CDR2 is ANQGSEA. Written as DNA, the CDR3 is TGCAGCGTTGAGTCCGGGAAAGAGACCCAGTACTTC. Protein product: CSVESGKETQYF.

This sequence joins TRBV20-1 and TRBJ1-6; D remains unclear. The CDR3 sequence is 16 residues long. Germline CDR1 reads DFQATT; CDR2 reads SNEGSKA (reference sequence). The ends were cut back, 5 bases at V and 7 bases at J, with 21 bases in the middle. CDR3 protein: CSALLNPRVANSPLHF. In DNA, the CDR3 is TGCAGTGCTCTCCTCAACCCTCGGGTCGCCAATTCACCCCTCCACTTT.

This clonotype was counted only a few times. This sequence joins TRBV20-1 and TRBJ1-3; no clear D gene. This CDR3 comprises 16 residues. Germline-derived CDR1 and CDR2 are DFQATT and SNEGSKA (reference sequence). V dropped 0 bases and J dropped 4 bases, with 16 bases sitting between them. The CDR3 loop is CSARDHMTSTGNTIYF. Here the CDR3 DNA reads TGCAGTGCTAGAGATCATATGACAAGCACAGGAAACACCATATATTTT.

This clonotype was found many times. J is TRBJ1-5 and V is TRBV2; D might be TRBD1 (6 bases). Germline-derived CDR1 and CDR2 are SNHLY and FYNNEI. The CDR3 has 16 amino acids. Trimming shortened V by 5 bases and J by 1 base, and 15 bases separated the two germline ends. CDR3 DNA sequence: TGTGCCAGCAGTTATGCTACAGGGAGAAGCAATCAGCCCCAGCATTTT. Amino acid sequence: CASSYATGRSNQPQHF. Based on the CDR3 plus reference TRBV2 and TRBJ1-5, the full variable domain is EPEVTQTPSHQVTQMGQEVILRCVPISNHLYFYWYRQILGQKVEFLVSFYNNEISEKSEIFDDQFSVERPDGSNFTLKIRSTKLEDSAMYFCASSYATGRSNQPQHFGDGTRLSIL.

With respect to this clonotype: The junction does not match germline at one end; this may be a read error. J is TRBJ1-2 and V is TRBV5-1; the D is unclear. Per germline, CDR1 SGHRS and CDR2 YFSETQ. The length of the CDR3 is 14 residues. In DNA, the CDR3 is TGTGCCAGCAGCCTCTCGGCAGTCCACTATGGCTACACCTTC. It codes for CASSLSAVHYGYTF. The full variable domain, in which reference TRBV5-1 and TRBJ1-2 provide the parts outside the CDR3, is KAGVTQTPRYLIKTRGQQVTLSCSPISGHRSVSWYQQTPGQGLQFLFEYFSETQRNKGNFPGRFSGRQFSNSRSEMNVSTLELGDSALYLCASSLSAVHYGYTFGSGTRLTVV.

The sample holds many counts of this clonotype. In DNA, the CDR3 is TGCAGCGTTGAAGCCATCAGCGGGGATACGCAGTATTTT. Translating gives CSVEAISGDTQYF. V and J are TRBV29-1 and TRBJ2-3, with a possible D match to TRBD2 (6 bases). V lost 1 base and J lost 6, with 11 bases in between. This CDR3 has 13 amino acids. Germline V gene lookup returns CDR1 SQVTM and CDR2 ANQGSEA.

This clonotype was counted many times. The chain has TRBV12-3 or TRBV12-4 and TRBJ2-5, with 10 bases lining up with TRBD2. This CDR3 region has 20 residues. J lost 1 base, V lost 4 bases, and 18 bases had no gene match. Here the CDR3 DNA reads TGTGCCAGCAGTTCACCCTCTGGGGGGATAGCGGGGGGCTTCCAAGAGACCCAGTACTTC. Translation: CASSSPSGGIAGGFQETQYF.

Ten or more counts support this clonotype. The genes are TRBV6-2 or TRBV6-3 and TRBJ2-3; TRBD2 agrees at 8 bases. Germline V CDR1 and CDR2: MNHEY, SVGEGT. The CDR3 consists of 15 residues. V dropped 0 bases and J dropped 1; count of bases not matched to a gene: 0. The CDR3 bases are TGTGCCAGCAGTTACTCTAGCGGGGGCACAGATACGCAGTATTTT. This translates into CASSYSSGGTDTQYF.